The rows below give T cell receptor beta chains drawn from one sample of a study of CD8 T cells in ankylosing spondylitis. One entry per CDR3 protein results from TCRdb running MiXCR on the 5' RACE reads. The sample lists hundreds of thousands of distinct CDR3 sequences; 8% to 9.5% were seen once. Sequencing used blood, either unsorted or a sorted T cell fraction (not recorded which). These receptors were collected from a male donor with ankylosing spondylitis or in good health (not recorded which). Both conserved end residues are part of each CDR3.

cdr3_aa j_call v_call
CASSFQSYEQYF TRBJ2-7 TRBV7-9
CASSDGLNYGYTF TRBJ1-2 TRBV6-1
CSAQTGGWNTEAFF TRBJ1-1 TRBV29-1
CASSPSGQEETQYF TRBJ2-5 TRBV18
CASSSPGQAGQPQHF TRBJ1-5 TRBV6-2/TRBV6-3
CASSIASGSFYEQYF TRBJ2-7 TRBV19
CAISGTGFGYGYTF TRBJ1-2 TRBV10-3
CSARPRGGPNQPQHF TRBJ1-5 TRBV20-1
CASSRRDYGYTF TRBJ1-2 TRBV2
CASSLLGLANTDTQYF TRBJ2-3 TRBV12-3/TRBV12-4
CASSQDLRGTEAFF TRBJ1-1 TRBV3-1
CASVERGNTGELFF TRBJ2-2 TRBV5-1
CAISEDHTGELFF TRBJ2-2 TRBV10-3
CASSFLLGSYEQYF TRBJ2-7 TRBV11-2
CSAWDRGQAGELFF TRBJ2-2 TRBV20-1
CASSPGTASNTEAFF TRBJ1-1 TRBV4-3
CASSLTGRSDTQYF TRBJ2-3 TRBV7-2
CASSRRLAGEYEQFF TRBJ2-1 TRBV5-1
CASSQDLGARGPDTQYF TRBJ2-3 TRBV4-2
CSASPREATYNEQFF TRBJ2-1 TRBV20-1
CASREGQGGQETQYF TRBJ2-5 TRBV5-1
CSIEKSGIYGYTF TRBJ1-2 TRBV29-1
CATSEQASGKEDTGELFF TRBJ2-2 TRBV24-1
CASSLVPDSGNTIYF TRBJ1-3 TRBV7-2
CASSAYRGPEAFF TRBJ1-1 TRBV7-9
CSARVWSEQFF TRBJ2-1 TRBV20-1
CSASIEVGTEAFF TRBJ1-1 TRBV20-1
CASSLVGSGKAYEQYF TRBJ2-7 TRBV7-2
CASSLVWGDSSYNEQFF TRBJ2-1 TRBV7-8
CAGSISGSYNEQFF TRBJ2-1 TRBV5-1
CASSLERGQPQHF TRBJ1-5 TRBV12-3/TRBV12-4
CSALDEKLFF TRBJ1-4 TRBV29-1
CASSARPGTGNSADNTEAFF TRBJ1-1 TRBV12-3/TRBV12-4
CATFWDTAFF TRBJ1-1 TRBV19
CASSSHKANEQYF TRBJ2-7 TRBV6-2/TRBV6-3
CASGPGLASYEQYF TRBJ2-7 TRBV5-1
CASSSRAGNTEAFF TRBJ1-1 TRBV7-2
CASSYQRNTEAFF TRBJ1-1 TRBV7-7
CASSLMTPGANSPLHF TRBJ1-6 TRBV12-3/TRBV12-4
CSARDHRTTETQYF TRBJ2-5 TRBV20-1
CASRMGQSSYNEQFF TRBJ2-1 TRBV27
CAWSVFGANVLTF TRBJ2-6 TRBV30
CASSIGQIQETQYF TRBJ2-5 TRBV19
CASSLALGPSYGYTF TRBJ1-2 TRBV12-3/TRBV12-4